This T cell receptor (beta chain) was recorded in a study of T cell clonotyping in hematopoietic cell transplantation. Study at large: Recipients' pretransplant samples followed cytoreduction.

This sample's time point: recipient sample about 28 days before transplant, after cytoreduction. V lost 1 base and J lost 9, with 7 bases in between. Germline values: CDR1 DFQATT, CDR2 SNEGSKA (reference sequence). CDR3 length equals 11 residues. This clone was seen only once. Clones were sequenced by immunoSEQ multiplex PCR, and TCRdb holds only the in-frame ones, with some missing. Among 6,800 or so clones listed, roughly 91% were seen once. The input for sequencing was peripheral blood mononuclear cells, taken before stem cell transplant. The TCR originated in a man aged 60 to 69 with acute myeloid leukemia. Some clones in this sample may be carry-over from other donors' samples. This chain links TRBV20-1 with TRBJ2-1; D gene ambiguous. The CDR3 region is CSARVAAEQFF. DNA for the CDR3: TGCAGTGCTAGAGTAGCTGCTGAGCAGTTCTTC.